This T cell receptor beta chain derives from a study of blood T cell repertoires in COVID-19. Study as a whole: Specimens from acute and convalescent COVID-19 originated in the United States, Italy and Spain.

This CDR3 region has 15 residues. Germline V lookup: CDR1 KGHSH, CDR2 LQKENI. With 5 bases removed from V and 0 bases from J, the gap between germline ends came to 11 bases. The table came from immunoSEQ multiplex PCR; TCRdb's copy has only in-frame clones and leaves some out. Of about 170,000 clones listed, around 85% are singletons. This clone has only one observation. Seattle cases were enrolled at active infection and followed longitudinally. What was sequenced was peripheral blood. The origin of this receptor is a man older than 75 with COVID-19, enrolled during active disease. V is TRBV18 and J is TRBJ1-3; perhaps TRBD1 as D (5 bases). CDR3 sequence reads: CASSKQVLSGNTIYF. Here the CDR3 DNA reads TGTGCCAGCTCAAAACAGGTCCTCTCTGGAAACACCATATATTTT. Looking up the rest from reference TRBV18 and TRBJ1-3 gives the full variable domain: NAGVMQNPRHLVRRRGQEARLRCSPMKGHSHVYWYRQLPEEGLKFMVYLQKENIIDESGMPKERFSAEFPKEGPSILRIQQVVRGDSAAYFCASSKQVLSGNTIYFGEGSWLTVV.